A selection of T cell receptor beta chains follows, all from one sample in a study of T cell responses to AZD1222 COVID-19 vaccine. Libraries were prepared by immunoSEQ multiplex PCR; TCRdb keeps only in-frame clonotypes and omits some of them. The sample lists approximately 110,000 clones; more than 80% were seen once. The sequenced sample was peripheral blood, obtained on day 0 of AZD1222 vaccination. These receptors all come from an adult in good health. The CDR3 runs from the conserved cysteine through the conserved F or W. The D gene is left open where the match is weak. The size entry is marked missing in some rows and otherwise reads once, few, many or a size class.

>NA|TRBV7-9|NA|TRBJ1-2
CASSFSAFPYGYTF
TGTGCCAGCAGCTTCTCCGCTTTCCCATATGGCTACACCTTC
>NA|TRBV6-1|NA|TRBJ1-2
CASSDPGLADRYGYTF
TGTGCCAGCAGTGACCCGGGACTGGCCGATCGCTATGGCTACACCTTC
>NA|TRBV18|once|TRBJ2-2
CASSREIKNTGELFF
TGTGCCAGCTCACGCGAAATTAAAAACACCGGGGAGCTGTTTTTT
>NA|TRBV19|NA|TRBJ2-1
CASSTSGNEQFF
TGTGCCAGTAGTACATCAGGAAATGAGCAGTTCTTC
>NA|TRBV7-2|NA|TRBJ1-1
CASSLRRNTEAFF
TGTGCCAGCAGCTTACGGCGAAACACTGAAGCTTTCTTT
>TRBD2|TRBV4-1|NA|TRBJ2-3
CASRSGGRTDTQYF
TGCGCCAGCCGATCGGGGGGGCGTACAGATACGCAGTATTTT
>NA|TRBV19|NA|TRBJ1-5
CASRRVFDQPQHF
TGTGCCTCGAGGCGGGTTTTTGATCAGCCCCAGCATTTT
>NA|TRBV7-8|NA|TRBJ1-4
CASSQIALPEKLFF
TGTGCCAGCAGCCAGATAGCCCTCCCCGAAAAACTGTTTTTT
>NA|TRBV5-4|NA|TRBJ1-2
CASSLDRSYGYTF
TGTGCCAGCAGCTTGGACAGATCGTATGGCTACACCTTC
>TRBD1|TRBV19|few|TRBJ1-5
CASSVGNRGGYQPQHF
TGTGCCAGTAGTGTCGGTAACCGAGGGGGCTATCAGCCCCAGCATTTT
>NA|TRBV6-5|NA|TRBJ1-2
CASSLYGYTF
TGTGCCAGCAGCTTGTATGGCTACACCTTC
>NA|TRBV4-3|NA|TRBJ1-5
CASSQDLLGRQPQHF
TGCGCCAGCAGCCAAGATCTTCTGGGGCGCCAGCCCCAGCATTTT
>TRBD2|TRBV7-2|NA|TRBJ2-3
CASSPRTSTFGTQYF
TGTGCCAGCAGCCCACGGACTAGTACCTTTGGTACGCAGTATTTT
>TRBD1|TRBV27|NA|TRBJ1-4
CASSLGWTGGGRGGEKLFF
TGTGCCAGCAGTTTAGGGTGGACAGGGGGCGGACGGGGTGGTGAAAAACTGTTTTTT
>NA|TRBV29-1|NA|TRBJ1-1
CSVFEGGTEAFF
TGCAGCGTTTTTGAGGGAGGTACTGAAGCTTTCTTT
>NA|TRBV27|NA|TRBJ2-3
CASSPPPYTDTQYF
TGTGCCAGCAGTCCCCCCCCCTACACAGATACGCAGTATTTT
>NA|TRBV7-3|NA|TRBJ1-2
CAEGGTPREGYTF
TGTGCCGAAGGGGGGACCCCCCGGGAAGGCTACACCTTC
>NA|TRBV11-2|NA|TRBJ2-7
CASSFSRTVAYEQYF
TGTGCCAGCAGCTTCTCGAGGACTGTGGCCTACGAGCAGTACTTC
>NA|TRBV20-1|NA|TRBJ1-4
CSASKSSEKLFF
TGCAGTGCTAGTAAAAGTTCTGAAAAACTGTTTTTT
>NA|TRBV30|NA|TRBJ1-4
CAWGGVREKLFF
TGTGCCTGGGGGGGGGTTCGGGAAAAACTGTTTTTT
>NA|TRBV7-2|NA|TRBJ2-3
CASGPATPADTQYF
TGTGCCAGCGGTCCAGCCACCCCGGCAGATACGCAGTATTTT
>TRBD2|TRBV20-1|once|TRBJ2-1
CSASSGTMRNEQFF
TGCAGTGCAAGTAGCGGGACTATGCGCAATGAGCAGTTCTTC
>TRBD1|TRBV28|NA|TRBJ1-6
CATGLPGQENSPLHF
TGTGCCACCGGGCTCCCGGGACAGGAAAATTCACCCCTCCACTTT
>NA|TRBV3-1/TRBV3-2|NA|TRBJ1-4
CASSQGTVHNEKLFF
TGTGCCAGCAGCCAAGGGACGGTCCATAATGAAAAACTGTTTTTT
>TRBD1|TRBV2|NA|TRBJ1-6
CASSGTGGLAPLHF
TGTGCCAGCAGTGGGACAGGGGGATTGGCACCCCTCCACTTT
>TRBD1|TRBV6-5|NA|TRBJ1-2
CASCGQGARDGYTF
TGTGCCAGCTGCGGACAGGGGGCAAGGGATGGCTACACCTTC
>TRBD2|TRBV5-1|NA|TRBJ2-5
CASSLAYGERGGRETQYF
TGCGCCAGCAGCTTGGCCTATGGGGAGCGGGGGGGCCGAGAGACCCAGTACTTC
>TRBD2|TRBV4-1|NA|TRBJ2-5
CASSPLAGSETQYF
TGCGCCAGCAGCCCTCTAGCGGGATCTGAGACCCAGTACTTC
>NA|TRBV5-1|NA|TRBJ2-7
CASSLGELYEQYF
TGCGCCAGCAGCCTCGGGGAACTCTACGAGCAGTACTTC